The rows below give T cell receptor beta chains drawn from one sample of a study of cytomegalovirus exposure and HLA in healthy donors. Produced via immunoSEQ multiplex PCR; TCRdb's table is partial and in-frame only. The profile shows about 180,000 clones, 75% to 90% of them singletons. The sequenced sample was PBMCs. All receptors come from a girl under 18 in good health and CMV-seropositive. CDR3s include the opening cysteine and the closing phenylalanine or tryptophan. A D gene is named only where the DNA matches it firmly. Part of the rows lack a size; the others show once, few, many or a class for expanded clones.

v_call,j_call,d_call,clone_size,cdr3_length,cdr3_aa,cdr3_nt
TRBV30,TRBJ1-5,-,-,13,CAWSVREGQPQHF,TGTGCCTGGAGTGTACGTGAGGGTCAGCCCCAGCATTTT
TRBV27,TRBJ2-5,TRBD2,-,16,CASSLSLAGSQETQYF,TGTGCCAGCAGTTTGAGTCTAGCGGGAAGCCAAGAGACCCAGTACTTC
TRBV10-3,TRBJ2-2,TRBD1,-,12,CAIRTGTGELFF,TGTGCCATCCGGACAGGGACCGGGGAGCTGTTTTTT
TRBV6-5,TRBJ2-7,TRBD1,-,14,CASRIRDRAYEQYF,TGTGCCAGCAGAATCCGGGACAGGGCGTACGAGCAGTACTTC
TRBV9,TRBJ2-5,TRBD2,once,18,CASSVGVSSGPPQETQYF,TGTGCCAGCAGCGTAGGCGTAAGTAGCGGGCCCCCTCAAGAGACCCAGTACTTC
TRBV2,TRBJ2-3,TRBD2,-,16,CASLPLGLVGTDTQYF,TGTGCCAGCTTGCCCCTGGGACTAGTGGGCACAGATACGCAGTATTTT
TRBV28,TRBJ2-7,-,-,14,CASRPGGPSYEQYF,TGTGCCAGCCGCCCGGGGGGCCCCTCCTACGAGCAGTACTTC
TRBV10-3,TRBJ2-3,-,-,16,CAISNADSANTDTQYF,TGTGCCATCAGTAACGCTGACAGTGCGAACACAGATACGCAGTATTTT
TRBV29-1,TRBJ1-5,-,few,13,CSVGRGEGQPQHF,TGCAGCGTTGGACGGGGAGAAGGTCAGCCCCAGCATTTT
TRBV7-9,TRBJ2-5,TRBD2,-,13,CASSWTSLETQYF,TGTGCCAGCAGCTGGACTAGTTTGGAGACCCAGTACTTC
TRBV5-1,TRBJ2-3,-,-,14,CASSRSGGLDTQYF,TGCGCCAGCAGCAGGAGTGGCGGCCTAGATACGCAGTATTTT
TRBV4-1,TRBJ2-7,TRBD2,-,17,CASSQDGRLAGSDEQYF,TGCGCCAGCAGCCAAGATGGTCGCCTAGCGGGAAGCGACGAGCAGTACTTC
TRBV6-6,TRBJ1-2,-,-,13,CASSPGGNYGYTF,TGTGCCAGCAGTCCTGGGGGGAACTATGGCTACACCTTC
TRBV5-4,TRBJ2-1,-,-,13,CASSFAGAQEQFF,TGTGCCAGCAGTTTCGCAGGGGCCCAAGAGCAGTTCTTC
TRBV25-1,TRBJ2-1,TRBD2,once,15,CASSESRASGNEQFF,TGTGCCAGCAGTGAATCCAGGGCTAGCGGCAATGAGCAGTTCTTC
TRBV7-5,TRBJ2-3,-,few,17,CARSPGQEREGTDTQYF,TGTGCCAGAAGCCCCGGACAGGAAAGAGAAGGGACAGATACGCAGTATTTT
TRBV7-9,TRBJ2-5,TRBD2,-,16,CASSPRLAGGQETQYF,TGTGCCAGCAGCCCACGATTAGCGGGAGGCCAAGAGACCCAGTACTTC
TRBV27,TRBJ2-3,-,-,14,CASSWRQSTDTQYF,TGTGCCAGCAGTTGGAGACAGTCCACAGATACGCAGTATTTT
TRBV5-1,TRBJ2-7,-,few,15,CASSQIRGSAYEQYF,TGCGCCAGCAGCCAGATAAGGGGGAGCGCCTACGAGCAGTACTTC
TRBV5-1,TRBJ2-1,TRBD2,-,15,CASSRLAGEGIEQFF,TGCGCCAGCAGTAGACTAGCGGGAGAGGGGATCGAGCAGTTCTTC
TRBV29-1,TRBJ1-1,-,-,13,CSVLGSGLTEAFF,TGCAGCGTCCTCGGCAGCGGGCTCACTGAAGCTTTCTTT
TRBV7-2,TRBJ2-5,-,-,14,CASSFFGGGETQYF,TGTGCCAGCAGCTTCTTCGGCGGAGGGGAGACCCAGTACTTC
TRBV14,TRBJ2-1,-,once,17,CASSQDTGIGLGSEQFF,TGTGCCAGCAGCCAAGATACGGGAATTGGATTAGGCAGTGAGCAGTTCTTC
TRBV7-8,TRBJ2-5,-,-,14,CASSLWGLQETQYF,TGTGCCAGCAGCTTATGGGGGCTACAAGAGACCCAGTACTTC
TRBV4-2,TRBJ1-2,-,-,15,CASSQDRDQNYGYTF,TGTGCCAGCAGCCAAGACAGGGATCAGAACTATGGCTACACCTTC
TRBV11-2,TRBJ2-4,TRBD2,-,19,CASSLPSPGLAGAKNIQYF,TGTGCCAGCAGCTTACCGAGCCCGGGACTAGCGGGAGCCAAAAACATTCAGTACTTC
TRBV30,TRBJ2-7,-,few,12,CAWRTQGNEQYF,TGTGCCTGGAGGACCCAGGGTAACGAGCAGTACTTC
TRBV5-1,TRBJ2-1,-,-,14,CASSLDRETGEQFF,TGCGCCAGCAGCTTGGACCGGGAGACGGGTGAGCAGTTCTTC
TRBV6-5,TRBJ1-1,TRBD1,-,15,CASSRQGAMNTEAFF,TGTGCCAGCAGCCGACAGGGGGCTATGAACACTGAAGCTTTCTTT
TRBV7-9,TRBJ1-2,-,few,13,CASSPTANYGYTF,TGTGCCAGCAGCCCTACAGCAAACTATGGCTACACCTTC